This TCR beta chain was identified during a study of identical twins. Study-level results: Twin pairs' shared out-of-frame alpha sequences were enriched in low generation probability. In drawing conclusions, the study used cross-sectional statistical analysis and did not follow the same donors.

The CDR3 loop spans 16 amino acids. Germline V lookup: CDR1 SGHTA, CDR2 FQGNSA. Trimming stripped 1 base from V and 1 base from J, with 11 bases between. This clonotype was seen only a few times. The antigen remains unidentified. TCRdb reprocessed the 5' RACE reads with MiXCR, giving one entry per CDR3 protein. The sample gives 220,000 or so distinct CDR3 sequences, roughly 7% of which show up once; roughly 3.7% is in the top ten. In addition, the sample was reused for a study of yellow fever vaccine responses in identical twins.

Sequenced material: memory (CD45RO+) T cells sorted from blood. This chain connects TRBV7-2 to TRBJ1-5; D is ambiguous. The sequence came from a woman between 18 and 29 years old in good health. CDR3 in amino acids: CASSLVVGTSNQPQHF. For the CDR3, the DNA is TGTGCCAGCAGCTTAGTCGTGGGTACCAGCAATCAGCCCCAGCATTTT.